This TCR beta chain was recorded in a study of response to subunit inactivated influenza vaccine. This clonotype was observed a handful of times. TCRdb called the RT-PCR reads again in MiXCR, with one record for every CDR3 protein. Of just under 550,000 distinct CDR3 sequences listed, 20% to 25% are singletons. With 6 bases clipped from V and 10 bases from J, the junction kept 10 bases outside the gene matches. In germline, CDR1 is MNHEY, CDR2 SVGEGT. The CDR3 has 14 residues. These data also featured in a second study, about T cells expressing NK-cell markers. As that study records: TCR beta cDNA was generated via 5'RACE template switching incorporating UMIs. According to the study, TCR beta repertoires originated from sorted CD3+CD56+NKG2C+, CD3+CD56+NKG2C- and CD3+CD56-NKG2C+ T cells. The share of CD8+ T cells held by dominant NKG2C+ clonotypes was 1.0-7.0% in about six donors. These clonotypes, the leaders elsewhere, also led the CD3+CD56-NKG2C+ fraction in four donors.

This TCR was recovered from a man between 45 and 60 years old who received an inactivated influenza vaccine. V is TRBV6-2 or TRBV6-3 and J is TRBJ1-5; 9 positions match TRBD1. The starting material was CD4+ T cells sorted from PBMCs, obtained 12 days after vaccination. CDR3 bases: TGTGCCAGCAGCCCGGGGACAGGGAAGGAACCCCAGCATTTT. Translation gives CASSPGTGKEPQHF.